The clone carrying this TCR beta chain showed up just a few times. Its antigen remains unknown. The assay that was used to sequence DNA from cultured CD4+ T cells was the Oncomine TCR Beta short-read assay. TCRdb reanalysed the PCR reads using MiXCR and keeps one entry per CDR3 protein. This repertoire shows about 1,400 distinct CDR3 sequences, approximately 20% found once; its top ten account for approximately 65%. The sample belongs to a study of vaccination and CD4 T cells after COVID-19. The wider study: For post-vaccine samples, collection took place a median roughly 72 days after dose two, ranging from 14 to 241. Whole-study results and caveats: Although the median of SARS-CoV-2-reactive clonotypes rose from about 22 to 38, the change was not significant.

From germline, CDR1 is WNHNN and CDR2 SYGVQD (reference sequence). V dropped 5 bases and J dropped 5 bases, with 10 bases sitting between them. This CDR3 region has 14 residues. Treatment noted: approximately 9-day PBMC culture with coronavirus spike peptide pools or control peptides (ViraFEST assay). It was before the COVID-19 pandemic (2011-2018) that the unexposed donor's CD4+ T cells were collected. By negative selection, CD4+ T cells were isolated once culture had run for under 13 days. The sequencing input was CD4+ T cells from blood, cultured in vitro. The sequence was obtained from a human donor in good health. This chain uses TRBV10-1 with TRBJ1-6; D is possibly TRBD1 (6 bases). The CDR3 reads CASSLRGNNSPLHF. CDR3 nucleotide sequence: TGCGCCAGCAGTTTAAGGGGGAATAATTCACCCCTCCACTTT.